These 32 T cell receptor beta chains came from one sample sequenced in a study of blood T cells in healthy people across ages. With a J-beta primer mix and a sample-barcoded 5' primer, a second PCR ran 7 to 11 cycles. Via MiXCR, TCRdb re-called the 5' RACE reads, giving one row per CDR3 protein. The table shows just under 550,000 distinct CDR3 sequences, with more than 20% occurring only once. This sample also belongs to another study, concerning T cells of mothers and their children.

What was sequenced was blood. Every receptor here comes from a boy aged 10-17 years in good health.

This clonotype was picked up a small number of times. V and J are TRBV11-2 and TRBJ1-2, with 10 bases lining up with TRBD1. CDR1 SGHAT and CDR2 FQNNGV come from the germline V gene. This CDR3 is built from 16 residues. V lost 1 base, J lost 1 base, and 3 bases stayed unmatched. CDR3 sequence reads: CASSLAGQGDNYGYTF. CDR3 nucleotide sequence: TGTGCCAGCAGCTTAGCTGGACAGGGGGATAACTATGGCTACACCTTC.

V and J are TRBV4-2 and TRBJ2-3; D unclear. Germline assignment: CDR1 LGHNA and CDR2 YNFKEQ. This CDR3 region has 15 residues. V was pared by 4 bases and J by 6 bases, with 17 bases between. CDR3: CASSPRTEPRDTQYF. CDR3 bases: TGTGCCAGCAGCCCCCGGACGGAACCGCGGGATACGCAGTATTTT.

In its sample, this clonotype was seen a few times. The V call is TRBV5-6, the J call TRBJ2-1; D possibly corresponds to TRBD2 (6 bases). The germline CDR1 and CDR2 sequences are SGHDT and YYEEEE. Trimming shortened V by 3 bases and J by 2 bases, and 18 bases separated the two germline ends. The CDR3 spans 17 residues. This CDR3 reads CASSSYRRGYTYNEQFF. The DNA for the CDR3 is TGTGCCAGCAGCTCATACCGGCGGGGCTACACCTACAATGAGCAGTTCTTC. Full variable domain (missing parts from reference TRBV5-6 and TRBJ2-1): DAGVTQSPTHLIKTRGQQVTLRCSPKSGHDTVSWYQQALGQGPQFIFQYYEEEERQRGNFPDRFSGHQFPNYSSELNVNALLLGDSALYLCASSSYRRGYTYNEQFFGPGTRLTVL.

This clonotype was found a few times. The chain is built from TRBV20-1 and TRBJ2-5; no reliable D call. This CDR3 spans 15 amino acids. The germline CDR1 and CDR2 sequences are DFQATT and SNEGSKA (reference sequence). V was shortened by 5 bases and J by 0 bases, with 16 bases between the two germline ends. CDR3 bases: TGCAGTGCTCGCCTGTTTACTGGGTACCAAGAGACCCAGTACTTC. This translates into CSARLFTGYQETQYF.

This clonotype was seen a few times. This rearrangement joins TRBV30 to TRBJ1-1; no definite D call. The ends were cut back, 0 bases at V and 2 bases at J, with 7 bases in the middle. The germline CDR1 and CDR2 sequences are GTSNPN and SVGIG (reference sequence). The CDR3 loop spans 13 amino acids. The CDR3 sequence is CAWSVLSNTEAFF. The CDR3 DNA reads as TGTGCCTGGAGTGTACTCAGCAACACTGAAGCTTTCTTT.

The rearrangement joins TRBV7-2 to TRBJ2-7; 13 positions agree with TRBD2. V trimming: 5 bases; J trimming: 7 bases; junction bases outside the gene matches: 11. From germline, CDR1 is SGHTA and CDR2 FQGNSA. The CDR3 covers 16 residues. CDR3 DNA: TGTGCCAGCAGCCTCGCCCGGACTAGCGGGAGTTATGAGCAGTACTTC. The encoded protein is CASSLARTSGSYEQYF.

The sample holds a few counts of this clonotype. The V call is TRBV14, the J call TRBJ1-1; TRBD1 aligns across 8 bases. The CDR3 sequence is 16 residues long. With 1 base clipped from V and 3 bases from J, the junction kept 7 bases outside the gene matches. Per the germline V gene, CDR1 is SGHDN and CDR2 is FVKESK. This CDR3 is CASSQGDRGGYTEAFF. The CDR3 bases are TGTGCCAGCAGCCAAGGTGACAGGGGAGGGTACACTGAAGCTTTCTTT.

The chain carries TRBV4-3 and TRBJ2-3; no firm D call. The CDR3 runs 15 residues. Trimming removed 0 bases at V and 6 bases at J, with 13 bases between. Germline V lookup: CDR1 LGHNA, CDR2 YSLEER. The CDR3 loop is CASSQDVTARDTQYF. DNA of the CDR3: TGCGCCAGCAGCCAAGATGTGACGGCCCGGGATACGCAGTATTTT.

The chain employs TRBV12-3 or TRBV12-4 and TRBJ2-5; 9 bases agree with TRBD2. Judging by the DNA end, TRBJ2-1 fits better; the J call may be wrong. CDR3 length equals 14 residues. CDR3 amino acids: CASSLVAGGLEQFF. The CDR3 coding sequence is TGTGCCAGCAGTTTAGTGGCGGGGGGGCTCGAGCAGTTCTTC.

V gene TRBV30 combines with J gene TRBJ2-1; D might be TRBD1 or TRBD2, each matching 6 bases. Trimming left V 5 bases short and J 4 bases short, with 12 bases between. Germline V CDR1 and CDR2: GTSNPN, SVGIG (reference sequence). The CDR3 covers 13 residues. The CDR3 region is CAWEGGKYNEQFF. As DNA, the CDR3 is TGTGCCTGGGAGGGGGGAAAATACAATGAGCAGTTCTTC. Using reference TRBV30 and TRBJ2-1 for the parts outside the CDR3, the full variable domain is SQTIHQWPATLVQPVGSPLSLECTVEGTSNPNLYWYRQAAGRGLQLLFYSVGIGQISSEVPQNLSASRPQDRQFILSSKKLLLSDSGFYLCAWEGGKYNEQFFGPGTRLTVL.

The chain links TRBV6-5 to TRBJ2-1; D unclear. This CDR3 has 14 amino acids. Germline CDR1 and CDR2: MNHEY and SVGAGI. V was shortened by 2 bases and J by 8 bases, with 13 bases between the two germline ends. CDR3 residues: CASSYNYLPDEQFF. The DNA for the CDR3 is TGTGCCAGCAGTTACAACTACCTTCCCGATGAGCAGTTCTTC.

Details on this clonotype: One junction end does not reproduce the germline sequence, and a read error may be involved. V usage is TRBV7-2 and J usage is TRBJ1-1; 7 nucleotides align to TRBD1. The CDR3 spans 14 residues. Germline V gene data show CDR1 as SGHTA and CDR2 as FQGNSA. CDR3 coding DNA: TGTGTCAGCAGCTCTTATAGGGGGCGGACTGAAGCTTTCTTT. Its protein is CVSSSYRGRTEAFF.

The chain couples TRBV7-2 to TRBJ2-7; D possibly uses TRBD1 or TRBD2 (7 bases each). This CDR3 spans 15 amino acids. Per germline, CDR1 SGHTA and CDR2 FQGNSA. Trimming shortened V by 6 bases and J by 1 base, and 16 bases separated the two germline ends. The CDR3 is CASRHTGEGSYEQYF. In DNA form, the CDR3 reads TGTGCCAGCAGACACACAGGGGAGGGATCCTACGAGCAGTACTTC. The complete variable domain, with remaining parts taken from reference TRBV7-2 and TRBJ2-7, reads GAGVSQSPSNKVTEKGKDVELRCDPISGHTALYWYRQSLGQGLEFLIYFQGNSAPDKSGLPSDRFSAERTGGSVSTLTIQRTQQEDSAVYLCASRHTGEGSYEQYFGPGTRLTVT.

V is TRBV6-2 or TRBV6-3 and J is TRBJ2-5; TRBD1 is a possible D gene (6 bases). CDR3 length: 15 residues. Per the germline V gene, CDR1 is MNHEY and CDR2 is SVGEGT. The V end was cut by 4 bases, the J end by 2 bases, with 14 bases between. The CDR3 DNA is TGTGCCAGCAGTTTGATATCAGGGGCACAAGAGACCCAGTACTTC. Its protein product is CASSLISGAQETQYF.

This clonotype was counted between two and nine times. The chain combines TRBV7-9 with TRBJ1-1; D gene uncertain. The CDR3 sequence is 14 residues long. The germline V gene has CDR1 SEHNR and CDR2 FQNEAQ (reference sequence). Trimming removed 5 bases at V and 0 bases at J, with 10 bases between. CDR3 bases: TGTGCCAGCAGCGCTCTGGGGATGAACACTGAAGCTTTCTTT. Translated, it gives CASSALGMNTEAFF.

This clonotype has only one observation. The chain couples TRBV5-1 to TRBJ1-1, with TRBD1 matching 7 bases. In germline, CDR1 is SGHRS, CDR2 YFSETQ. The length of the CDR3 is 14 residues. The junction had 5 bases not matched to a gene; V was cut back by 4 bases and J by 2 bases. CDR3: CASSRTGPNTEAFF. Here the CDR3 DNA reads TGCGCCAGCAGCAGGACAGGACCAAACACTGAAGCTTTCTTT.

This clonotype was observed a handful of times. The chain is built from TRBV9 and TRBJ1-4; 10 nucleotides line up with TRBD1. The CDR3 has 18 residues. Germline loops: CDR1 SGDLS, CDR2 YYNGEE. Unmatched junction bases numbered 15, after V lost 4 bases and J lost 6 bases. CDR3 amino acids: CASSRGDRGGSVDEKLFF. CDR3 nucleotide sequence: TGTGCCAGCAGCCGGGGGGACAGGGGAGGTTCAGTCGATGAAAAACTGTTTTTT.

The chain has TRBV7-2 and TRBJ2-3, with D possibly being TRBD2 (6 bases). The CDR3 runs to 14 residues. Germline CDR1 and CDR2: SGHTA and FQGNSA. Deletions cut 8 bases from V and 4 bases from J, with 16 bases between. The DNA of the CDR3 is TGTGCCAGCTCCGCGGGGTGGGAGGCAGATACGCAGTATTTT. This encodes CASSAGWEADTQYF.

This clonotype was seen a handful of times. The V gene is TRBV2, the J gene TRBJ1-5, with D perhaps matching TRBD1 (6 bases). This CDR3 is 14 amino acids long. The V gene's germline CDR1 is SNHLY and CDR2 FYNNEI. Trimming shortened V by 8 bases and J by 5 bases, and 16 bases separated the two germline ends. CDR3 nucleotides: TGTGCCAGCGGCCCGTGGGGGGCGGATCAGCCCCAGCATTTT. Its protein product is CASGPWGADQPQHF.

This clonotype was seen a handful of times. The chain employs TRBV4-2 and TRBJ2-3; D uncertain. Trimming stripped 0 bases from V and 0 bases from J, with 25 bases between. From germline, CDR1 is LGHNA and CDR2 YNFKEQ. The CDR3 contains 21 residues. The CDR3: CASSQDTPVATQSLSTDTQYF. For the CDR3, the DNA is TGTGCCAGCAGCCAAGATACGCCCGTCGCAACGCAATCCCTTAGCACAGATACGCAGTATTTT.

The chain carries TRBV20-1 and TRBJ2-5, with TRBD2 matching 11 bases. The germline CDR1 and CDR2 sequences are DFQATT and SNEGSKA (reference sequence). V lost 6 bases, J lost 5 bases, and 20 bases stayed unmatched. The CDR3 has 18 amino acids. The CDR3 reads CSAKIPGLAGGPRETQYF. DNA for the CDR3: TGCAGTGCCAAGATCCCTGGGCTAGCGGGGGGCCCCCGGGAGACCCAGTACTTC.

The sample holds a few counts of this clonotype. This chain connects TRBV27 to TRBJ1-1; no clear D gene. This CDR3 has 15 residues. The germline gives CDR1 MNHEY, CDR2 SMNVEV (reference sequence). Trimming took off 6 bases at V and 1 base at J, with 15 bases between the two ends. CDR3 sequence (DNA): TGTGCCAGCAGAAACGATAAGAAGGGGAACACTGAAGCTTTCTTT. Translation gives CASRNDKKGNTEAFF.

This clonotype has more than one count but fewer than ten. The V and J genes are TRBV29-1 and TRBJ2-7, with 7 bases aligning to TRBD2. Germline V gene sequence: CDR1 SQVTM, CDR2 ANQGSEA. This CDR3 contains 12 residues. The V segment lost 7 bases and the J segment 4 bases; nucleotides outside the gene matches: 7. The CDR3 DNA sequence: TGCAGCGGAAGAAGCGGGGATTACGAGCAGTACTTC. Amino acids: CSGRSGDYEQYF.

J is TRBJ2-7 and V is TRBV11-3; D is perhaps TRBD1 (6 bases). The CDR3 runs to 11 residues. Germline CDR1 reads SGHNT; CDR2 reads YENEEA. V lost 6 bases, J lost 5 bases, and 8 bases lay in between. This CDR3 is CASSKGDEQYF. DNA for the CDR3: TGTGCCAGCAGTAAGGGGGACGAGCAGTACTTC.

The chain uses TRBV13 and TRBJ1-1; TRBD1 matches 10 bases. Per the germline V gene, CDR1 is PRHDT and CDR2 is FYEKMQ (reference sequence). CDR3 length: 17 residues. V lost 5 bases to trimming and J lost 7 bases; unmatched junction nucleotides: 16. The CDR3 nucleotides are TGTGCCAGCAGCAAAAACCGACAGGGGGCGAGGGCAAGTGAAGCTTTCTTT. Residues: CASSKNRQGARASEAFF.

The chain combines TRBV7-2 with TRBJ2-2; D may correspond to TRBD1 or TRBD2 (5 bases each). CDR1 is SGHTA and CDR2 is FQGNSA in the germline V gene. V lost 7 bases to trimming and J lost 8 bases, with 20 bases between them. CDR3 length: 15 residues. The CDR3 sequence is CASNPIGTRSGELFF. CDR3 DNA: TGTGCCAGCAATCCGATAGGGACCCGGTCGGGGGAGCTGTTTTTT.

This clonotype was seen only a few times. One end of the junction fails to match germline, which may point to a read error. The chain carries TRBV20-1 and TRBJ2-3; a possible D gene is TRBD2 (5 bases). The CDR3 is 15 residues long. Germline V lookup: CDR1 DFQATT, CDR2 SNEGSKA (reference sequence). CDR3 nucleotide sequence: TGCAGTGCTAGGTCTCAGAGGGCCCGCACAAATACGCAGTATTTT. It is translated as CSARSQRARTNTQYF.

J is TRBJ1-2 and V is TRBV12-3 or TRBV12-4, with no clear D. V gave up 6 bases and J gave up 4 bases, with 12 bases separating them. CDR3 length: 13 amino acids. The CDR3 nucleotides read TGTGCCAGCAGCCCACAGAGAACCTATGGCTACACCTTC. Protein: CASSPQRTYGYTF.

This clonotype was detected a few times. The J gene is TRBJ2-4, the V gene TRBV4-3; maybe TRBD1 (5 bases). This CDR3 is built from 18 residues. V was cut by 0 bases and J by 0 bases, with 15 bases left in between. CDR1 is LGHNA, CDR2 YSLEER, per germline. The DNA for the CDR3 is TGCGCCAGCAGCCAAGATAGTTACAGGTCCTTAGCCAAAAACATTCAGTACTTC. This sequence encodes CASSQDSYRSLAKNIQYF.

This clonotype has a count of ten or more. The CDR3 reads CASSVHPGTTETQYF. In DNA, the CDR3 is TGTGCCAGCAGCGTGCACCCCGGGACTACGGAGACCCAGTACTTC. The chain recombines TRBV9 with TRBJ2-5; 7 positions match TRBD2. Germline CDR1 reads SGDLS; CDR2 reads YYNGEE. V lost 2 bases, J lost 5 bases, and 9 bases stayed unmatched. The CDR3 runs 15 residues.

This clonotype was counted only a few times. CDR3 region: CSKHYNNEQFF. DNA of the CDR3: TGCAGCAAACACTACAACAATGAGCAGTTCTTC. The chain recombines TRBV29-1 with TRBJ2-1; D not certain. CDR1 is SQVTM and CDR2 is ANQGSEA in the germline V gene. The CDR3 consists of 11 residues. V lost 8 bases to trimming and J lost 5 bases, with 10 bases between them.

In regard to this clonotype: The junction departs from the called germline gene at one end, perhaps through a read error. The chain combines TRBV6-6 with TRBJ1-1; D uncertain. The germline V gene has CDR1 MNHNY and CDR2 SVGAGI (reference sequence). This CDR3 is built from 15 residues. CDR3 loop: CASSYSTRLNAEAFF. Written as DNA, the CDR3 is TGTGCCAGCAGTTACTCGACCAGATTGAACGCTGAAGCTTTCTTT.